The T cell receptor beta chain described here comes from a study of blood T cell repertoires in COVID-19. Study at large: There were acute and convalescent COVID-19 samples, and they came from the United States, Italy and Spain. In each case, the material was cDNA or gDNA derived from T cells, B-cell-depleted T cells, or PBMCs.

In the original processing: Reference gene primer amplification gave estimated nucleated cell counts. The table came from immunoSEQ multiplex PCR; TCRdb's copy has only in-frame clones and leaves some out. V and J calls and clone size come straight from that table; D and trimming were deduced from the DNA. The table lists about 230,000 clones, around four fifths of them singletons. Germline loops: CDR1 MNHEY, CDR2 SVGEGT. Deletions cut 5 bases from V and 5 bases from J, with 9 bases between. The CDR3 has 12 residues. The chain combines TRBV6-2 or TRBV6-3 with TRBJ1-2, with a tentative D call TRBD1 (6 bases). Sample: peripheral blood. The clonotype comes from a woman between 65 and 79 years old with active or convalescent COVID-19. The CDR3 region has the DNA TGTGCCAGCAGTCAGGGGTGGTATGGCTACACCTTC. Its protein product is CASSQGWYGYTF.